A single sample gave rise to the 19 T cell receptor beta chains below, sequenced in a study of T cell repertoires in cytomegalovirus infection. Their cognate antigens are unknown. One entry per CDR3 protein results from TCRdb running MiXCR on the reads. Of more than 250,000 distinct CDR3 sequences listed, more than 20% were seen once; the top ten hold more than 10%. The source was cultured PBMCs, collected from culture after CMV antigen stimulation. Receptors were obtained from a human donor in good health (CMV status not recorded). Some clones in this sample may be carry-over from other donors' samples.

Many counts were recorded for this clonotype. The gene calls are TRBV12-3 or TRBV12-4 and TRBJ1-5; a possible D gene is TRBD1 (5 bases). The germline V and J ends were trimmed by 6 bases and 0 bases, with 9 bases remaining between them. The CDR3 length is 14 residues. CDR3 in amino acids: CASRAGNSNQPQHF. The CDR3 DNA sequence: TGTGCCAGCAGGGCAGGGAATAGCAATCAGCCCCAGCATTTT.

Ten or more counts support this clonotype. The chain is built from TRBV7-2 and TRBJ2-7, with TRBD1 matching over 7 bases. The CDR3 length is 15 residues. Germline CDR1 reads SGHTA; CDR2 reads FQGNSA. V was pared by 0 bases and J by 0 bases, with 2 bases of the junction left unmatched. The CDR3 nucleotides are TGTGCCAGCAGCTTAGCCGGGACAGCCTCCTACGAGCAGTACTTC. Translation gives CASSLAGTASYEQYF.

CDR3 sequence reads: CASSPGENTIYF. The CDR3 DNA reads TGTGCCAGCAGCCCCGGCGAGAACACCATATATTTT. The chain carries TRBV7-9 and TRBJ1-3; no firm D call. V was shortened by 5 bases and J by 7 bases, with 9 bases between the two germline ends. Germline lookup yields CDR1 SEHNR and CDR2 FQNEAQ (reference sequence). The CDR3 is made up of 12 amino acids.

The V call is TRBV7-2, the J call TRBJ2-7; TRBD1 matches 8 bases. The CDR3 contains 13 residues. Germline assignment: CDR1 SGHTA and CDR2 FQGNSA. V lost 2 bases, J lost 5 bases, and 2 bases stayed unmatched. In DNA form, the CDR3 reads TGTGCCAGCAGCTTACAGGGGGCGCACGAGCAGTACGTC. As protein: CASSLQGAHEQYV.

This chain uses TRBV20-1 with TRBJ2-3; D gene uncertain. Trimming stripped 4 bases from V and 1 base from J, with 6 bases between. The germline V gene has CDR1 DFQATT and CDR2 SNEGSKA (reference sequence). The CDR3 extends over 12 amino acids. The CDR3 sequence: CSANLRTDTQYF. The CDR3 DNA follows: TGCAGTGCTAACCTTCGCACAGATACGCAGTATTTT.

The sample holds one count of this clonotype. V gene TRBV12-3 or TRBV12-4 combines with J gene TRBJ1-1, with D possibly TRBD1 on 6 matching bases. V lost 1 base to trimming and J lost 6 bases, with 15 bases between them. The CDR3 is 15 residues long. The CDR3 here is CASSLGLQGRAEAFF. Here the CDR3 DNA reads TGTGCCAGCAGTTTAGGGCTACAGGGACGGGCTGAAGCTTTCTTT.

This clonotype came up a few times. The chain employs TRBV24-1 and TRBJ1-2; 7 bases fit TRBD1. This CDR3 is 15 amino acids long. CDR1 is KGHDR, CDR2 SFDVKD, per germline. J was trimmed by 0 bases and V by 4 bases; bases with no gene match: 4. CDR3 in amino acids: CATSEPGTANYGYTF. CDR3 bases: TGTGCCACCAGTGAGCCCGGGACAGCTAACTATGGCTACACCTTC.

The CDR3 spells CASSLGTGANYEQYF. The CDR3 DNA reads TGTGCCAGCAGTTTAGGGACAGGCGCTAACTACGAGCAGTACTTC. This chain connects TRBV12-3 or TRBV12-4 to TRBJ2-7, with 7 bases that match TRBD1. The CDR3 extends over 15 amino acids. The junction had 6 bases not matched to a gene; V was cut back by 1 base and J by 3 bases.

This clonotype has only a few counts. The gene calls are TRBV24-1 and TRBJ2-2, with TRBD2 matching over 12 bases. Trimming cost V 4 bases and J 7 bases; bases outside gene matches: 12. The CDR3 spans 18 residues. Germline lookup yields CDR1 KGHDR and CDR2 SFDVKD. CDR3 nucleotides: TGTGCCACCAGTGACCACAACAGACTAGCGGGAGTTAGCGGGGAGCTGTTTTTT. It yields the protein CATSDHNRLAGVSGELFF.

This clonotype has a single count. V usage is TRBV6-2 or TRBV6-3 and J usage is TRBJ2-5; D is perhaps TRBD2 (5 bases). The CDR3 has 11 residues. Germline CDR1 and CDR2: MNHEY and SVGEGT. V was shortened by 6 bases and J by 3 bases, with 5 bases between the two germline ends. This CDR3 is CASREEETQYF. As DNA, the CDR3 is TGTGCCAGCAGGGAGGAAGAGACCCAGTACTTC.

The rearrangement joins TRBV9 to TRBJ2-7; no firm D call. V gave up 1 base and J gave up 0 bases, with 11 bases separating them. Germline assignment: CDR1 SGDLS and CDR2 YYNGEE. The CDR3 contains 15 residues. CDR3 DNA: TGTGCCAGCAGCGTAAGTGGCTTAAACTCCTACGAGCAGTACTTC. Translating gives CASSVSGLNSYEQYF.

This clonotype occurred a few times. A read error may produce the germline difference seen at one junction end. V gene TRBV27 combines with J gene TRBJ2-1, with TRBD2 matching 10 bases. Germline values: CDR1 MNHEY, CDR2 SMNVEV (reference sequence). CDR3 size: 13 residues. CDR3 residues: CASSLTPSLAGVF. The CDR3, as DNA: TGTGCCAGCAGTTTAACCCCTTCGCTAGCGGGAGTTTTC.

This clonotype was picked up a small number of times. J is TRBJ2-5 and V is TRBV19, with TRBD2 matching 10 bases. The junction had 5 bases not matched to a gene; V was cut back by 5 bases and J by 5 bases. CDR1 is LNHDA, CDR2 SQIVND, per germline (reference sequence). There are 14 residues in the CDR3. The CDR3: CASSSSAGGETQYF. In DNA form, the CDR3 reads TGTGCCAGTAGTTCCTCAGCGGGAGGGGAGACCCAGTACTTC.

This clonotype was seen a few times. The V call is TRBV2, the J call TRBJ1-2, with D uncertain. The CDR3 is made up of 12 amino acids. Looked up from germline, CDR1 is SNHLY and CDR2 is FYNNEI. V lost 7 bases to trimming and J lost 4 bases, with 10 bases between them. CDR3 sequence: CASKEQLYGYTF. CDR3 bases: TGTGCCAGCAAAGAACAGCTCTATGGCTACACCTTC.

V usage is TRBV7-6 and J usage is TRBJ2-4, with TRBD2 identical over 9 bases. The ends lost 2 bases at V and 7 bases at J; junction bases unmatched: 9. Germline V gene lookup returns CDR1 SGHVS and CDR2 FNYEAQ. This CDR3 region has 16 residues. CDR3 residues: CASSLWASGEVNIQYF. In nucleotides, the CDR3 is TGTGCCAGCAGCTTATGGGCTAGCGGGGAGGTGAACATTCAGTACTTC.

The chain joins TRBV28 to TRBJ2-1; 7 nucleotides match TRBD1. The CDR3 runs 12 residues. The germline V gene encodes CDR1 MDHEN and CDR2 SYDVKM. Trimming took 5 bases from V and 8 from J; bases not matched to a gene: 3. The CDR3 loop is CASSPDRDEQFF. In DNA, the CDR3 is TGTGCCAGCAGTCCAGACAGGGATGAGCAGTTCTTC.

This clonotype showed up just a few times. The rearrangement links TRBV20-1 to TRBJ1-2; possible D gene TRBD1, 5 bases. In germline, CDR1 is DFQATT, CDR2 SNEGSKA (reference sequence). Trimming shortened V by 5 bases and J by 5 bases, and 15 bases separated the two germline ends. The CDR3 runs 13 residues. Here the CDR3 reads CSAGTGTRYGYTF. In DNA, the CDR3 is TGCAGTGCTGGAACCGGGACGCGATATGGCTACACCTTC.

The chain joins TRBV4-1 to TRBJ1-1, with D uncertain. The length of the CDR3 is 16 residues. V was pared by 2 bases and J by 0 bases, with 13 bases between. Germline values: CDR1 MGHRA, CDR2 YSYEKL. The CDR3 region has the DNA TGCGCCAGCAGCCAACGAGTAGGGAGGGTGAACACTGAAGCTTTCTTT. Residues: CASSQRVGRVNTEAFF.

The chain links TRBV5-4 to TRBJ2-2; D is perhaps TRBD2 (5 bases). Deletions cut 5 bases from V and 3 bases from J, with 14 bases between. The length of the CDR3 is 15 residues. The germline V gene has CDR1 SGHNT and CDR2 YYREEE (reference sequence). CDR3 nucleotide sequence: TGTGCCAGCAGGCCGAGCGGTACTGACACCGGGGAGCTGTTTTTT. It codes for CASRPSGTDTGELFF.